The 19 T cell receptor beta chains presented below share a single source sample, sequenced in a study of shared clonotypes between healthy human individuals. Measured with immunoSEQ multiplex PCR; TCRdb has only the in-frame clones, and not every one. The table records millions of clones, over 85% of them present only once. Sequences were obtained from naive CD4+ T cells sorted from blood. This sample's subset: CD45RA+ positively selected. The receptor source for this set is a man younger than 35 in good health.

As concerns this clone: Its ends do not fully match the called genes, so a read error is possible. The chain has TRBV5-1 and TRBJ2-7; D may correspond to TRBD1 or TRBD2 (6 bases each). Germline V gives CDR1 SGHRS, CDR2 YFSETQ. This CDR3 comprises 15 residues. The CDR3 region has the DNA TGCGCCAGCAGCTTGGACGTAGGGGGGTCCTCCGAGCAGTACTTC. Amino acids: CASSLDVGGSSEQYF.

This clone was seen a few times. J is TRBJ1-5 and V is TRBV10-3; no definite D call. V gave up 0 bases and J gave up 8 bases, with 8 bases separating them. Germline loops: CDR1 ENHRY, CDR2 SYGVKD. This CDR3 region has 13 residues. Here the CDR3 DNA reads TGTGCCATCAGTGAGTCCTCCAAGGAGCCCCAGCATTTT. Translated, it gives CAISESSKEPQHF.

The CDR3 coding sequence is TGTGCCAGCAGTGAAGAAGATACGCAGTATTTT. Translation gives CASSEEDTQYF. V is TRBV7-2 and J is TRBJ2-3; D is ambiguous. CDR1 is SGHTA and CDR2 is FQGNSA in the germline V gene. Trimming removed 6 bases from V and 5 bases from J, with 6 bases in between. CDR3 length equals 11 residues.

This CDR3 reads CAWTTGFSRGETQYF. The DNA of the CDR3 is TGTGCCTGGACTACAGGCTTTTCGAGGGGGGAGACCCAGTACTTC. V gene TRBV30 combines with J gene TRBJ2-5, with a possible D match to TRBD1 (6 bases). V was cut by 4 bases and J by 5 bases, with 20 bases left in between. CDR1 is GTSNPN, CDR2 SVGIG, per germline (reference sequence). The CDR3 consists of 15 residues.

The chain combines TRBV7-9 with TRBJ2-4; 7 bases align to TRBD2. CDR1 and CDR2 from the germline V gene are SEHNR and FQNEAQ (reference sequence). V shed 8 bases, J shed 6 bases, and the junction held 7 bases outside the gene matches. CDR3 length equals 13 residues. The CDR3 is CASLAGAGNIQYF. The CDR3 DNA is TGTGCCAGCTTGGCGGGAGCGGGAAACATTCAGTACTTC.

With respect to this clone: Other DNA sequences in this sample translate to the same CDR3. The genes are TRBV6-1 and TRBJ2-1, with D uncertain. CDR1 and CDR2 (germline): MNHNS, SASEGT. The CDR3 extends over 11 amino acids. Trimming pared 6 bases from V and 3 bases from J, leaving 3 bases between. The CDR3 DNA reads TGTGCCAGCAGCCGCTACAATGAGCAGTTCTTC. It yields the protein CASSRYNEQFF.

The chain uses TRBV19 and TRBJ1-5; TRBD1 matches 11 bases. This CDR3 is built from 14 residues. Germline loops: CDR1 LNHDA, CDR2 SQIVND (reference sequence). V lost 10 bases to trimming and J lost 4 bases; unmatched junction nucleotides: 6. The CDR3 DNA is TGTGCCATAATCCGGGACAGGGGGAATCAGCCCCAGCATTTT. Translated: CAIIRDRGNQPQHF.

This sequence joins TRBV30 and TRBJ2-7, with D perhaps TRBD1 (6 bases). V was shortened by 2 bases and J by 5 bases, with 16 bases between the two germline ends. CDR1 and CDR2 from the germline V gene are GTSNPN and SVGIG (reference sequence). This CDR3 contains 14 residues. CDR3: CAWSIGQPPNEQYF. In nucleotides, the CDR3 is TGTGCCTGGAGTATTGGACAGCCTCCCAACGAGCAGTACTTC.

This clone came up once. The chain carries TRBV6-6 and TRBJ1-5; D is unclear. This CDR3 spans 15 amino acids. The germline V and J ends were trimmed by 8 bases and 0 bases, with 14 bases remaining between them. Germline CDR1 is MNHNY and CDR2 is SVGAGI (reference sequence). CDR3 sequence: CASRRTPDSNQPQHF. Written as DNA, the CDR3 is TGTGCCAGCCGCAGGACCCCCGATAGCAATCAGCCCCAGCATTTT.

The chain carries TRBV29-1 and TRBJ2-7; maybe TRBD2 (6 bases). Trimming removed 4 bases from V and 2 bases from J, with 12 bases in between. Germline V CDR1 and CDR2: SQVTM, ANQGSEA. This CDR3 has 13 amino acids. CDR3 region: CSVGNRLAYEQYF. DNA of the CDR3: TGCAGCGTTGGGAATAGACTAGCCTACGAGCAGTACTTC.

V usage is TRBV6-1 and J usage is TRBJ2-7; the match to TRBD1 covers 8 bases. This CDR3 has 14 residues. With 5 bases clipped from V and 3 bases from J, the junction kept 6 bases outside the gene matches. Germline V gene sequence: CDR1 MNHNS, CDR2 SASEGT. CDR3 sequence: CASSFWTGSYEQYF. For the CDR3, the DNA is TGTGCCAGCAGTTTCTGGACAGGGAGCTACGAGCAGTACTTC.

The genes are TRBV6-1 and TRBJ1-5; D call uncertain. Germline CDR1 and CDR2: MNHNS and SASEGT. V dropped 3 bases and J dropped 4 bases, with 13 bases sitting between them. This CDR3 comprises 15 residues. The CDR3: CASSDPRTGNQPQHF. CDR3 DNA: TGTGCCAGCAGTGATCCGCGTACCGGGAATCAGCCCCAGCATTTT.

This chain joins TRBV2 and TRBJ2-3, with a tentative D call TRBD2 (6 bases). The CDR3 sequence is 16 residues long. CDR1 SNHLY and CDR2 FYNNEI come from the germline V gene. The germline V and J ends were trimmed by 6 bases and 2 bases, with 18 bases remaining between them. The CDR3 loop reads CASSPIGGTFTDTQYF. CDR3 nucleotides: TGTGCCAGCAGCCCAATCGGCGGGACCTTCACAGATACGCAGTATTTT.

This CDR3 reads CAWRIGRNTEAFF. In DNA form, the CDR3 reads TGTGCCTGGAGAATAGGGCGAAACACTGAAGCTTTCTTT. The chain uses TRBV30 and TRBJ1-1, with D uncertain. The CDR3 length is 13 residues. The germline V and J ends were trimmed by 3 bases and 2 bases, with 10 bases remaining between them. The germline V gene encodes CDR1 GTSNPN and CDR2 SVGIG (reference sequence). The full variable domain, in which reference TRBV30 and TRBJ1-1 provide the parts outside the CDR3, is SQTIHQWPATLVQPVGSPLSLECTVEGTSNPNLYWYRQAAGRGLQLLFYSVGIGQISSEVPQNLSASRPQDRQFILSSKKLLLSDSGFYLCAWRIGRNTEAFFGQGTRLTVV.

The chain recombines TRBV27 with TRBJ2-3; TRBD2 is a possible D gene (6 bases). This CDR3 comprises 15 residues. Deletions cut 5 bases from V and 0 bases from J, with 12 bases between. CDR1 and CDR2 (germline): MNHEY, SMNVEV (reference sequence). The chain's CDR3 is CASSRWTTSTDTQYF. The CDR3, as DNA: TGTGCCAGCAGTCGATGGACTACTAGCACAGATACGCAGTATTTT.

The chain couples TRBV2 to TRBJ1-2; maybe TRBD1 (5 bases). Trimming shortened V by 3 bases and J by 8 bases, and 13 bases separated the two germline ends. Germline-derived CDR1 and CDR2 are SNHLY and FYNNEI. The CDR3 consists of 13 residues. The CDR3 loop is CASSESRAWGYTF. In DNA, the CDR3 is TGTGCCAGCAGTGAGAGCAGGGCATGGGGCTACACCTTC.

The chain joins TRBV5-1 to TRBJ2-3; TRBD2 matches 11 bases. V lost 4 bases to trimming and J lost 0 bases; unmatched junction nucleotides: 7. The CDR3 spans 17 residues. Germline V gene data show CDR1 as SGHRS and CDR2 as YFSETQ. The CDR3 loop is CASSLIGTSGSTDTQYF. The DNA of the CDR3 is TGCGCCAGCAGCCTAATCGGGACTAGCGGCAGCACAGATACGCAGTATTTT.

The V and J genes are TRBV2 and TRBJ2-3; 13 bases fit TRBD2. CDR1 and CDR2 from the germline V gene are SNHLY and FYNNEI. The V gene end was trimmed by 11 bases and the J gene end by 6 bases; junction bases not matched to a gene: 11. The CDR3 is made up of 15 amino acids. The CDR3 nucleotides read TGTGCCTCAAAGTGGACTAGCGGGGGTTCGGATACGCAGTATTTT. Translation: CASKWTSGGSDTQYF.

This clone has just one count. Other DNA sequences in the sample encode the same CDR3. This chain links TRBV2 with TRBJ1-5; 8 nucleotides align to TRBD1. The J segment lost 6 bases and the V segment lost 6 bases, leaving 7 bases of the junction unmatched. The CDR3 runs 14 residues. Germline V lookup: CDR1 SNHLY, CDR2 FYNNEI. CDR3 sequence: CASSPQGGIQPQHF. The CDR3 nucleotides read TGTGCCAGCAGCCCACAGGGGGGTATTCAGCCCCAGCATTTT.